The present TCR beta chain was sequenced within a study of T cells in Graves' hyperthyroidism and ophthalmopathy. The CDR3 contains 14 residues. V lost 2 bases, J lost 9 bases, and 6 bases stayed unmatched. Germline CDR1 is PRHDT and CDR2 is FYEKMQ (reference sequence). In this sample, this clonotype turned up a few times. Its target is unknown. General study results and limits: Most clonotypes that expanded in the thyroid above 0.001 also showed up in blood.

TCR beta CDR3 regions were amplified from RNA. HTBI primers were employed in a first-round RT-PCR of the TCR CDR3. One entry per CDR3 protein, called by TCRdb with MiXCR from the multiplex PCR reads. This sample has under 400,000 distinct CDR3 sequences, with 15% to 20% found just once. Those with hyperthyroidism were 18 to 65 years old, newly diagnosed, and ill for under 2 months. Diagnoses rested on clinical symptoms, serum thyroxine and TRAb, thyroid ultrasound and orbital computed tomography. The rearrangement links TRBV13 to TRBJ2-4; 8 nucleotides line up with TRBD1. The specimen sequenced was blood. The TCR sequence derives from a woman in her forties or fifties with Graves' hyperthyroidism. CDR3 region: CASSLWGQEGIQYF. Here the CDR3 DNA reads TGTGCCAGCAGCTTATGGGGACAGGAAGGCATTCAGTACTTC.